Listed below are T cell receptor beta chains from one sample, sequenced in a study of T cell responses to AZD1222 COVID-19 vaccine. Produced via immunoSEQ multiplex PCR; TCRdb's table is partial and in-frame only. The table includes 84,000 or so clones, about 86% detected once. The sequenced sample was peripheral blood, obtained on day 0 of AZD1222 vaccination. The source is an adult in good health. The CDR3 runs from the conserved cysteine through the conserved F or W. A D gene is named only where the DNA matches it firmly. Clone size is shown for a subset of rows, as once, few, many or a class of expanded clone.

clone_size	v_call	j_call	d_call	cdr3_nt	cdr3_aa
-	TRBV9	TRBJ1-5	-	TGTGCCAGCATCATCCTCGGTCTGGGGGATCAGCCCCAGCATTTT	CASIILGLGDQPQHF
-	TRBV28	TRBJ2-7	TRBD2	TGTGCCAGCAGCTTACGTGGGCTCGGCGGGAGTACCCCCTACGAGCAGTACTTC	CASSLRGLGGSTPYEQYF
-	TRBV7-3	TRBJ2-2	TRBD2	TGTGCCAGCAGCAAAGCTAGCGGGCCCAACACCGGGGAGCTGTTTTTT	CASSKASGPNTGELFF
-	TRBV11-2	TRBJ1-4	-	TGTGCCAGCAGCTTAGATCGAATTCCAGGGTTACGGGAAAAACTGTTTTTT	CASSLDRIPGLREKLFF
-	TRBV5-5	TRBJ2-7	-	TGTGCCAGCAGCTTGGAATTCAACTACGAGCAGTACTTC	CASSLEFNYEQYF
-	TRBV28	TRBJ1-2	TRBD1	TGTGCCAGCAGTTCCGGACAGGGGGAGATCTATGGCTACACCTTC	CASSSGQGEIYGYTF
-	TRBV11-2	TRBJ1-3	TRBD1	TGTGCCAGCAGCTTAGGGACAGGGGCCCTCTCTGGAAACACCATATATTTT	CASSLGTGALSGNTIYF
-	TRBV19	TRBJ1-1	-	TGTGCCAGTAGTATAGACCGCCGGGACCCTTGGGGAAAAGCTTTCTTT	CASSIDRRDPWGKAFF
-	TRBV5-6	TRBJ1-4	-	TGTGCCAGCAGTTTGTCCGCGAGGGCGGCTAATGAAAAACTGTTTTTT	CASSLSARAANEKLFF
-	TRBV14	TRBJ1-1	-	TGTGCCAGCAGCCATCCCGCGGGGGCGAACACTGAAGCTTTCTTT	CASSHPAGANTEAFF
-	TRBV4-3	TRBJ1-3	-	TGCGCCAGCAGCCAAGATCGTGGGAGCTCTGGAAACACCATATATTTT	CASSQDRGSSGNTIYF
-	TRBV7-9	TRBJ2-3	-	TGTGCCAGCAGCTCTGTGGGGAGCCTGAAAACGCAGTATTTT	CASSSVGSLKTQYF
-	TRBV7-9	TRBJ2-2	TRBD2	TGTGCCGGGGGGCAGCGGGAGTACTCCTTCACCGGGGAGCTGTTTTTT	CAGGQREYSFTGELFF
once	TRBV6-2/TRBV6-3	TRBJ2-7	-	TGTGCCAGCAGTCACGAGCCACTTCGATACGAGCAGTACTTC	CASSHEPLRYEQYF
-	TRBV5-1	TRBJ2-5	-	TGCGCCAGCGGCCATTCAGGTTTACAAGAGACCCAGTACTTC	CASGHSGLQETQYF
-	TRBV19	TRBJ2-3	-	TGTGCCAGTAGTATAGCGGTTGGCACAGATACGCAGTATTTT	CASSIAVGTDTQYF
-	TRBV29-1	TRBJ2-7	-	TGCAGCGTTGAAGACGGCCGAGACACTGCCTACGAGCAGTACTTC	CSVEDGRDTAYEQYF
few	TRBV19	TRBJ1-6	-	TGTGCCAGTACCCCGGCAGTCCTCTATAATTCACCCCTCCACTTT	CASTPAVLYNSPLHF
-	TRBV28	TRBJ2-1	TRBD2	TGTGCCAGCAGTCTCGGGACTAGCGCTACCAGCAATGAGCAGTTCTTC	CASSLGTSATSNEQFF
once	TRBV5-1	TRBJ1-3	-	TGCGCCAGCAGCACAGGATCTGGAAACACCATATATTTT	CASSTGSGNTIYF
-	TRBV3-1/TRBV3-2	TRBJ2-7	TRBD2	TGTGCCAGCAGCCGGGGGACTAGCGTAGCCTACGAGCAGTACTTC	CASSRGTSVAYEQYF
-	TRBV6-5	TRBJ2-1	-	TGTGCCAGCAGTTACTCCCGGGGACTTGGGTACAATGAGCAGTTCTTC	CASSYSRGLGYNEQFF
-	TRBV5-1	TRBJ2-1	-	TGCGCCAGCAGCTTCTCTAGTGGCTCCTACAATGAGCAGTTCTTC	CASSFSSGSYNEQFF
-	TRBV7-9	TRBJ2-3	TRBD2	TGTGCCAGCAGCCCGGGACTAGCGGGGCACACAGATACGCAGTATTTT	CASSPGLAGHTDTQYF
-	TRBV7-3	TRBJ1-2	-	TGTGCCAGCGCGCCCGGGGCCGCTAACTATGGCTACACCTTC	CASAPGAANYGYTF
-	TRBV3-1/TRBV3-2	TRBJ2-3	-	TGTGCCAGCAGCCAAGATGGTCGCGGTCCCACAGATACGCAGTATTTT	CASSQDGRGPTDTQYF
-	TRBV5-1	TRBJ1-3	-	TGCGCCAGCAGCGAAACCGGGCCCCACTCTGGAAACACCATATATTTT	CASSETGPHSGNTIYF
few	TRBV11-2	TRBJ2-7	TRBD1	TGTGCCAGCAGCCTAATCACTCCGGACAGGGCCTACTACGAGCAGTACTTC	CASSLITPDRAYYEQYF
once	TRBV5-8	TRBJ1-5	-	TGTGCCAGCACCGGGAAGGGGGGAGGCAATCAGCCCCAGCATTTT	CASTGKGGGNQPQHF
-	TRBV2	TRBJ1-4	-	TGTGCCAGCAGTGCCCCCCAGGGGCCAACTAATGAAAAACTGTTTTTT	CASSAPQGPTNEKLFF
-	TRBV2	TRBJ1-2	TRBD1	TGTGCCAGCAAAAGGACAGGGAACTCTGGTGGCTACACCTTC	CASKRTGNSGGYTF
-	TRBV5-6	TRBJ2-3	-	TGTGCCAGCAGCTTGGCCGTGGTACAGCACACAGATACGCAGTATTTT	CASSLAVVQHTDTQYF
-	TRBV13	TRBJ1-5	-	TGTGCCAGCAGCTTAGGCCTTACGTCACCCCAGCATTTT	CASSLGLTSPQHF
-	TRBV11-3	TRBJ2-6	-	TGTGCCAGCAGTCGGATCATCTCTGGGGCCAACGTCCTGACTTTC	CASSRIISGANVLTF
-	TRBV21-1	TRBJ1-6	-	TGTGCCAGCAGCAAAGAAGGCCGGGTGTGGGGAACCTATAATTCACCCCTCCACTTT	CASSKEGRVWGTYNSPLHF
once	TRBV6-1	TRBJ2-7	-	TGTGCCAGCAGTGAAGCGGCATGGGAGTACGGCTACGAGCAGTACTTC	CASSEAAWEYGYEQYF
few	TRBV7-6	TRBJ2-2	-	TGTGCCAGCAGCTTAGTTTCAGGGGTTAACACCGGGGAGCTGTTTTTT	CASSLVSGVNTGELFF
-	TRBV28	TRBJ1-2	-	TGTGCCAGCAGTTTAAGGGGGGCTCCCCAGAGCCTCTATGGCTACACCTTC	CASSLRGAPQSLYGYTF
-	TRBV6-5	TRBJ2-3	-	TGTGCCAGCAGTTACTCCGGGGGGCAGGCAGATACGCAGTATTTT	CASSYSGGQADTQYF
-	TRBV5-1	TRBJ2-7	TRBD2	TGCGCCAGCAGAACACTAGCGGGAGGGCCCGAGCAGTACTTC	CASRTLAGGPEQYF
-	TRBV4-3	TRBJ2-1	TRBD2	TGCGCCAGCAGCCAACATGTCTCAGCGGGAGAGGAGCAGTTCTTC	CASSQHVSAGEEQFF
-	TRBV4-1	TRBJ2-7	TRBD1	TGCGCCAGCACCTCTCCGGGACAGGGGTACGAGCAGTACTTC	CASTSPGQGYEQYF
-	TRBV6-1	TRBJ2-7	-	TGTGCCAGCAGTGAAGAGGGAGGAGGGGAGCAGTACTTC	CASSEEGGGEQYF
-	TRBV7-9	TRBJ2-1	-	TGTGCCAGCAGCCCTGATACGAATGAGCAGTTCTTC	CASSPDTNEQFF
-	TRBV30	TRBJ1-3	-	TGTGCCTGGAGCCGACCGGGGTCTGGCCTTGGAAACACCATATATTTT	CAWSRPGSGLGNTIYF
-	TRBV11-1	TRBJ2-1	TRBD2	TGTGCCAGCAGCTTAAGTCTAGCGGGAGGGCCAGATGAGCAGTTCTTC	CASSLSLAGGPDEQFF
-	TRBV7-6	TRBJ1-6	TRBD1	TGTGCCAGCAGCCCAGGACAGGGCTCCTATAATTCACCCCTCCACTTT	CASSPGQGSYNSPLHF
-	TRBV7-3	TRBJ1-1	TRBD1	TGTGCCAGCAGCTTAGACAGGGGGAGAACTGAAGCTTTCTTT	CASSLDRGRTEAFF
-	TRBV10-1	TRBJ2-7	-	TGCGCCAGCAGTGAGTCGAAGGTCAGATTTTACGAGCAGTACTTC	CASSESKVRFYEQYF
-	TRBV7-8	TRBJ1-2	-	TGTGCCAGCAGCCACTATACAGGGTCGGAGGGCTACACCTTC	CASSHYTGSEGYTF
-	TRBV5-6	TRBJ1-1	-	TGTGCCAGCAGCTCTTCCGGGACTGGTAACACTGAAGCTTTCTTT	CASSSSGTGNTEAFF
-	TRBV7-2	TRBJ2-7	-	TGTGCCAGCAGCTCCCAGCGGAGTACCTACGAGCAGTACTTC	CASSSQRSTYEQYF
-	TRBV7-8	TRBJ1-1	TRBD1	TGTGCCAGCAGCTTAGCGACAGGGGCGGTGAACACTGAAGCTTTCTTT	CASSLATGAVNTEAFF
-	TRBV19	TRBJ1-5	TRBD1	TGTGCCAGTAGGCAAGCCGGGACAGGGGATCAGCCCCAGCATTTT	CASRQAGTGDQPQHF